These 5 T cell receptor beta chains originate from one sample sequenced in a study of CD8 T cells in Susac syndrome. With random hexamers, reverse transcription was performed on about 0.5 to 1 ug of RNA. TCRdb used MiXCR to reprocess the immunoSEQ multiplex PCR reads, holding one entry per CDR3 protein. The repertoire holds over 65,000 distinct CDR3 sequences, with roughly 91% as singletons. The sample taken for sequencing was CD4+ T cells from PBMCs. The source is a human donor with Susac syndrome.

The chain joins TRBV9 to TRBJ1-4; D uncertain. The CDR3 runs to 16 residues. Looked up from germline, CDR1 is SGDLS and CDR2 is YYNGEE. Trimming stripped 5 bases from V and 7 bases from J, with 21 bases between. DNA for the CDR3: TGTGCCAGCAGTACTACTTGGGGTCTCGGAGGTGAAAAACTGTTTTTT. Translation gives CASSTTWGLGGEKLFF. Together with reference TRBV9 and TRBJ1-4, the CDR3 gives the full variable domain: DSGVTQTPKHLITATGQRVTLRCSPRSGDLSVYWYQQSLDQGLQFLIQYYNGEERAKGNILERFSAQQFPDLHSELNLSSLELGDSALYFCASSTTWGLGGEKLFFGSGTQLSVL.

Only one count was recorded for this clonotype. The V call is TRBV6-4, the J call TRBJ2-1, with TRBD1 matching 10 bases. The CDR3 is 11 amino acids. Germline loops: CDR1 MRHNA, CDR2 SNTAGT. The V segment lost 3 bases and the J segment 15 bases; nucleotides outside the gene matches: 2. The CDR3: CASSEGTGVFF. The CDR3 DNA reads TGTGCCAGCAGTGAGGGGACAGGGGTGTTCTTC.

The chain links TRBV4-3 to TRBJ2-1; D ambiguous. The CDR3 length is 14 residues. Germline values: CDR1 LGHNA, CDR2 YSLEER. V was pared by 3 bases and J by 7 bases, with 13 bases between. The CDR3 DNA reads as TGCGCCAGCAGCCATCAAGGAGTCCTTAATGAGCAGTTCTTC. Its protein is CASSHQGVLNEQFF.

The genes are TRBV7-2 and TRBJ2-5, with a weak D call TRBD1 (6 bases). The CDR3 is 14 amino acids. The V end was cut by 2 bases, the J end by 4 bases, with 11 bases between. CDR1 and CDR2 (germline): SGHTA, FQGNSA. The CDR3 DNA is TGTGCCAGCAGCTTAATTCCAGGGGTAGAGACCCAGTACTTC. Its translation is CASSLIPGVETQYF.

This chain uses TRBV27 with TRBJ2-7; 10 bases are shared with TRBD1. Germline V gives CDR1 MNHEY, CDR2 SMNVEV (reference sequence). Losses at the gene ends were 5 bases for V and 2 bases for J; bases not matched to a gene: 9. The CDR3 sequence is 16 residues long. CDR3 DNA sequence: TGTGCCAGCAGTCTCGCAGGGACAGGGGTGGCCTACGAGCAGTACTTC. It codes for CASSLAGTGVAYEQYF.